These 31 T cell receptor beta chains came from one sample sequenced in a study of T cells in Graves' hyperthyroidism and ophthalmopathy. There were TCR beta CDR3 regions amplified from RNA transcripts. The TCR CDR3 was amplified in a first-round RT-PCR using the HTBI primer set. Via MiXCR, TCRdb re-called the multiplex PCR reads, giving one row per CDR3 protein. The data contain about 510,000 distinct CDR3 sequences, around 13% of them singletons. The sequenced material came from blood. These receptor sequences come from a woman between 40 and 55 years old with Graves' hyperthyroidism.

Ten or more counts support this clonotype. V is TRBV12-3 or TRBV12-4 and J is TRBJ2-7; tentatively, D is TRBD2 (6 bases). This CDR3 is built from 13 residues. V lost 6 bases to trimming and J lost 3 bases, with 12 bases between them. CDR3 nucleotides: TGTGCCAGCAGCCCGGGGGACCACTACGAGCAGTACTTC. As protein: CASSPGDHYEQYF.

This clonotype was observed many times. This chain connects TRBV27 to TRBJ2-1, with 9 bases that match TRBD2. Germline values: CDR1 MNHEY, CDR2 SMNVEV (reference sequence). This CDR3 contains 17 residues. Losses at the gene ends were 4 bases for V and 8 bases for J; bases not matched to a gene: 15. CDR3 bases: TGTGCCAGCAGTTCATCCCCCGGCGGGGGGGTGGGCCATGAGCAGTTCTTC. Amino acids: CASSSSPGGGVGHEQFF.

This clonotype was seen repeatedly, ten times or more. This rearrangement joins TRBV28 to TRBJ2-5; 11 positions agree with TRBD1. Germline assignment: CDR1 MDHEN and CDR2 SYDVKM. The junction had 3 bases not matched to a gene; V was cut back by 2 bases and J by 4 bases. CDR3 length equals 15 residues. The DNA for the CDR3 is TGTGCCAGCAGTTTAGCCGGGACAGGGGGAGAGACCCAGTACTTC. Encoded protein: CASSLAGTGGETQYF.

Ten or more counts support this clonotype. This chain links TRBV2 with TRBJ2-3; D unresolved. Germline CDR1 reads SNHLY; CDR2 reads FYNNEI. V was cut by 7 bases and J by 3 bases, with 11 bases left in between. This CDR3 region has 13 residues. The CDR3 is CASTVVLTDTQYF. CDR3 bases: TGTGCCAGCACCGTAGTACTTACAGATACGCAGTATTTT.

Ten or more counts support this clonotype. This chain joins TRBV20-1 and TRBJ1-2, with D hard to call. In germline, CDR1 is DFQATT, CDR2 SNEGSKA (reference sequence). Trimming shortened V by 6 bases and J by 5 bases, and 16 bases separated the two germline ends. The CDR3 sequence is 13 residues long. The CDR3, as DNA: TGCAGTGCGTTCACACGGTCCCAATATGGCTACACCTTC. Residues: CSAFTRSQYGYTF.

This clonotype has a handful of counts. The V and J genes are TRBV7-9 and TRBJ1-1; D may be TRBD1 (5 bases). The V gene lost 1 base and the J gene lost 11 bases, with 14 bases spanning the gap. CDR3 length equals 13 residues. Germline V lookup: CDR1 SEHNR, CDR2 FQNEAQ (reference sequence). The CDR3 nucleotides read TGTGCCAGCAGCTTAGTTGGGGGGGGAAAGGCTTTCTTT. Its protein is CASSLVGGGKAFF.

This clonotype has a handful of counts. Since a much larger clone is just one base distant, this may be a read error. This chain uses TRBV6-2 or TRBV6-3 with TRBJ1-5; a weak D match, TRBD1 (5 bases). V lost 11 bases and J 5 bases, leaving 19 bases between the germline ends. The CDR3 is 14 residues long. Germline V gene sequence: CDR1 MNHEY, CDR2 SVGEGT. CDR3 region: CAADRRAEDQPQHF. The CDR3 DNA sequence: TGTGCCGCTGATCGCAGGGCCGAAGATCAGCCCCAGCATTTT.

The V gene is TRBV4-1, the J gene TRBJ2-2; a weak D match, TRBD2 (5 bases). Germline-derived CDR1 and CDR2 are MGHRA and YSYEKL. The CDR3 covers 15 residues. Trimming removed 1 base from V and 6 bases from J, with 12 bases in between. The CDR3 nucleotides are TGCGCCAGCAGCCAAGGTGGGAGAGGCGCCGGGGAGCTGTTTTTT. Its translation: CASSQGGRGAGELFF.

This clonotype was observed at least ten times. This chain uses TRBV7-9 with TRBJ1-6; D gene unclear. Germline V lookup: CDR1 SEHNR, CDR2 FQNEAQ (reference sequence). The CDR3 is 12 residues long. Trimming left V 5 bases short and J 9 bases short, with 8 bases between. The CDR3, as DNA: TGTGCCAGCAGCGCGGGTGGTTCACCCCTCCACTTT. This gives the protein CASSAGGSPLHF.

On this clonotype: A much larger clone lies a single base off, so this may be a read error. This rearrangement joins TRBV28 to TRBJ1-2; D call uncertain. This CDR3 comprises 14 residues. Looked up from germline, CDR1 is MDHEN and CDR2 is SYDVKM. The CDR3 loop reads CAISELGFNYGYTF. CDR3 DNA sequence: TGTGCCATCAGTGAGCTTGGATTTAACTATGGCTACACCTTC.

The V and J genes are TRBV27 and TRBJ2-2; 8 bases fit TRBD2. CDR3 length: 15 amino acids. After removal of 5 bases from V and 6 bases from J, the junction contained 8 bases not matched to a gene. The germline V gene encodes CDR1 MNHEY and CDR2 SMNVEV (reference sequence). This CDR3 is CASSGPAGVAGELFF. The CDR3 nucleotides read TGTGCCAGCAGTGGACCAGCGGGAGTGGCCGGGGAGCTGTTTTTT.

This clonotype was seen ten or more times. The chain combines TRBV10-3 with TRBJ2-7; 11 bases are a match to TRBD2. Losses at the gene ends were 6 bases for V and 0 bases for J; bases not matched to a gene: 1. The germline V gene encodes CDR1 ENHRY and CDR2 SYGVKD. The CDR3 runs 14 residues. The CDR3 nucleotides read TGTGCCATCAGGGGGACTAGCGGCTCCTACGAGCAGTACTTC. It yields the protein CAIRGTSGSYEQYF.

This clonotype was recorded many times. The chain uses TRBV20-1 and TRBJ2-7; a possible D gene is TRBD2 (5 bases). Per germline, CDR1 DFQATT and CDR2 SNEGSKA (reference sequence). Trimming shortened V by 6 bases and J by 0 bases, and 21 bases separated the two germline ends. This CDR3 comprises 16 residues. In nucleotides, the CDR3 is TGCAGTGCCAGTCGTTCTCGCGGGCGGGCCTCCTACGAGCAGTACTTC. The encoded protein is CSASRSRGRASYEQYF.

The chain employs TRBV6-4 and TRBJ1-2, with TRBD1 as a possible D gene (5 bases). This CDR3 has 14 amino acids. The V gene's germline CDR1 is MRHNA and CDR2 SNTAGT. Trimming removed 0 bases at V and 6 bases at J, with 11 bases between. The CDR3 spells CASSDSEGMHGYTF. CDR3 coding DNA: TGTGCCAGCAGTGACTCGGAGGGGATGCATGGCTACACCTTC.

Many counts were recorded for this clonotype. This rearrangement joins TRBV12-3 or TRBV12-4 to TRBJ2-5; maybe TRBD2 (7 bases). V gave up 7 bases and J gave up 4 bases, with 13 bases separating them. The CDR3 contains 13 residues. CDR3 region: CASTPAGAETQYF. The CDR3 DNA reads TGTGCCAGCACCCCCGCGGGGGCAGAGACCCAGTACTTC.

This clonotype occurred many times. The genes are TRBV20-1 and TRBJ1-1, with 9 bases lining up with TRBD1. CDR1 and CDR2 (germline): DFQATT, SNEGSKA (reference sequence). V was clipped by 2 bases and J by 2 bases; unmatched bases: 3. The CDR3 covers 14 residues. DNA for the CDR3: TGCAGTGCTAGAAGGGACAGGGTTAACACTGAAGCTTTCTTT. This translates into CSARRDRVNTEAFF.

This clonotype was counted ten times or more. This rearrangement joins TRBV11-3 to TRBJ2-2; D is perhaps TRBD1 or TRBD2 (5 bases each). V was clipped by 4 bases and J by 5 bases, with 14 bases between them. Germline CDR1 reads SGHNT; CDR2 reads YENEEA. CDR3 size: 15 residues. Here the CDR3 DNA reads TGTGCCAGCAGCTCCACAGGATCGGGGACCGGGGAGCTGTTTTTT. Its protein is CASSSTGSGTGELFF.

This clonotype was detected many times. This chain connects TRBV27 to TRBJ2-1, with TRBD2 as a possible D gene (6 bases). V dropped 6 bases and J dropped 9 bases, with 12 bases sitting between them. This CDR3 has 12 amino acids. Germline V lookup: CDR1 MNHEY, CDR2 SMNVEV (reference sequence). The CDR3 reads CASRGGWGEQFF. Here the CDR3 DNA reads TGTGCCAGCAGAGGAGGGTGGGGTGAGCAGTTCTTC.

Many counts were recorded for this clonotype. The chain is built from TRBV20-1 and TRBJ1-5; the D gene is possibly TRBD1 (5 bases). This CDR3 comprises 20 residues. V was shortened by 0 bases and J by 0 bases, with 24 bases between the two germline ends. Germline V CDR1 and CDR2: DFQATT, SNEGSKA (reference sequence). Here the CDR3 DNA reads TGCAGTGCTAGAGATCGTGTCCTTGGCAGGGTATTGGATAGCAATCAGCCCCAGCATTTT. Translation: CSARDRVLGRVLDSNQPQHF.

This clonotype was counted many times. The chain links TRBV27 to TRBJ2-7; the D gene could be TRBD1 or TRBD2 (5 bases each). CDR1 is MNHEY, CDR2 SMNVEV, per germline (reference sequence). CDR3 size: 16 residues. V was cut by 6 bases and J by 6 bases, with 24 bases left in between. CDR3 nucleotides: TGTGCCAGCAGCGCTTTAGTCGGGGCCCAGCCCTCCGAGCAGTACTTC. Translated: CASSALVGAQPSEQYF.

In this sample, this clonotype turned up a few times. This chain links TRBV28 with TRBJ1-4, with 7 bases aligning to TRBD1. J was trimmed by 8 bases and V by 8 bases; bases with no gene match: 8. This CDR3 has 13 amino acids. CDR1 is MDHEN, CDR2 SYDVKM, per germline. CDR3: CASWRQGGEKLFF. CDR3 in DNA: TGTGCCAGCTGGAGACAGGGTGGAGAAAAACTGTTTTTT.

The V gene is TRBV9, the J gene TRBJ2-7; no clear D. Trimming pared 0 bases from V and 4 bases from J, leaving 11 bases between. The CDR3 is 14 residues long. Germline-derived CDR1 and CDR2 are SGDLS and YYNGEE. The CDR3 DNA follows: TGTGCCAGCAGCGTAGCGGATAGACGGTACGAGCAGTACTTC. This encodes CASSVADRRYEQYF. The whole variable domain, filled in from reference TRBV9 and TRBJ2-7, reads DSGVTQTPKHLITATGQRVTLRCSPRSGDLSVYWYQQSLDQGLQFLIQYYNGEERAKGNILERFSAQQFPDLHSELNLSSLELGDSALYFCASSVADRRYEQYFGPGTRLTVT.

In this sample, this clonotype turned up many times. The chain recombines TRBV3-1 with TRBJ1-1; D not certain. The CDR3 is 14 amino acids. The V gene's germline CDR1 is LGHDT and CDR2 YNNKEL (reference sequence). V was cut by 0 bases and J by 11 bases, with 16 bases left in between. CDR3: CASSQDGFTSAAFF. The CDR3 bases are TGTGCCAGCAGCCAAGATGGATTCACGTCCGCTGCTTTCTTT.

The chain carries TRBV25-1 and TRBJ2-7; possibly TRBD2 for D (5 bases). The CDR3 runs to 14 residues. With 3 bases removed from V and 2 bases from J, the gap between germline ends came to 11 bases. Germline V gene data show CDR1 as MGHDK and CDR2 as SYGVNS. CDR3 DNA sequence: TGTGCCAGCAGTGATCGTCGGGATGCCTACGAGCAGTACTTC. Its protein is CASSDRRDAYEQYF.

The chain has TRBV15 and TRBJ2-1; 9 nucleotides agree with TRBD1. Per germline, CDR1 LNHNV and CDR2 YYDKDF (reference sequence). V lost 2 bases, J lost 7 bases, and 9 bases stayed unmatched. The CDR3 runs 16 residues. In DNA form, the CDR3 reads TGTGCCACCAGCAGATCACAGGGGGCGCCTGAGAATGAGCAGTTCTTC. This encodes CATSRSQGAPENEQFF.

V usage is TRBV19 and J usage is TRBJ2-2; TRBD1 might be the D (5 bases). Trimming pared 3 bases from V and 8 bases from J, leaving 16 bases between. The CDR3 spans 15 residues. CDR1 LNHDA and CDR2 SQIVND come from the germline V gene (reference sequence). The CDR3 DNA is TGTGCCAGTAGTATGTCAGGGCTTTCTTCTGGGGAGCTGTTTTTT. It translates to CASSMSGLSSGELFF.

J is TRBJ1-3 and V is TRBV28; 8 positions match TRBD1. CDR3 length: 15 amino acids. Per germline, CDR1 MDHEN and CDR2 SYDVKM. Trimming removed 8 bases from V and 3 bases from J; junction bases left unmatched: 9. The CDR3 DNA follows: TGTGCCAGCCTAATGAACAGGGGGATTGGAAACACCATATATTTT. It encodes CASLMNRGIGNTIYF.

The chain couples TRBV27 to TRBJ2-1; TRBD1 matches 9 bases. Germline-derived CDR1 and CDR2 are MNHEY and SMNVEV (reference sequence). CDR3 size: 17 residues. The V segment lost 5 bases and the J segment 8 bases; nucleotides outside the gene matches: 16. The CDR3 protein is CASSPLGVQGAIDEQFF. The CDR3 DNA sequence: TGTGCCAGCAGTCCCCTCGGGGTACAGGGGGCAATCGATGAGCAGTTCTTC.

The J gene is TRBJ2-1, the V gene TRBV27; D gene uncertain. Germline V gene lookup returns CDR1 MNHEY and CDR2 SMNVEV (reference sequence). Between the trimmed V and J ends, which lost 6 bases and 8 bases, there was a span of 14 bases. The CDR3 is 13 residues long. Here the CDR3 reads CASRETTVDEQFF. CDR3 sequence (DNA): TGTGCCAGCAGGGAGACCACCGTAGATGAGCAGTTCTTC.

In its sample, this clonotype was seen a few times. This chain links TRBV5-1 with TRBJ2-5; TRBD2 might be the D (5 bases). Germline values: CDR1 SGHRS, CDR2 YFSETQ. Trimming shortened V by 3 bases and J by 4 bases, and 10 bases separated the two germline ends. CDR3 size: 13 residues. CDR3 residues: CASSSAAAETQYF. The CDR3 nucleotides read TGCGCCAGCAGCTCAGCAGCGGCAGAGACCCAGTACTTC.

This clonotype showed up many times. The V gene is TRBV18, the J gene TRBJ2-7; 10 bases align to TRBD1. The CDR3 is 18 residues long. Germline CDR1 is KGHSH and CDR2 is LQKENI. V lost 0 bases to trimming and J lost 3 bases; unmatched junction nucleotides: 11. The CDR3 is CASSPPSSPGQGSYEQYF. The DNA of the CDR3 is TGTGCCAGCTCACCACCGAGTTCGCCGGGACAGGGGAGCTACGAGCAGTACTTC.